The rows below give T cell receptor beta chains drawn from one sample of a study of blood T cell repertoires in COVID-19. Sequenced by immunoSEQ multiplex PCR; TCRdb stores in-frame clones only, minus some. The sample consists of fewer than 110,000 clones, around nine tenths of them appearing once. Material: peripheral blood. These receptor sequences come from a woman aged 25 to 45 with acute or convalescent COVID-19. Both conserved end residues are trimmed from each CDR3. A D gene is named only where the DNA matches it firmly.

D gene: NA
J gene: TRBJ2-1
V gene: TRBV20-1
CDR3 protein: SATSPGEQF

D gene: TRBD1
J gene: TRBJ1-4
V gene: TRBV5-4
CDR3 protein: ASSADREYEKLF

D gene: NA
J gene: TRBJ2-5
V gene: TRBV7-2
CDR3 protein: ASSLGLEKETQY

D gene: TRBD1
J gene: TRBJ2-7
V gene: TRBV6-1
CDR3 protein: ASSEAGQGASYEQY

D gene: NA
J gene: TRBJ2-3
V gene: TRBV6-5
CDR3 protein: ASSSITDTQY

D gene: NA
J gene: TRBJ1-1
V gene: TRBV28
CDR3 protein: ASSSGQWRISLTEAF

D gene: NA
J gene: TRBJ1-2
V gene: TRBV28
CDR3 protein: ASSFTVQYGYT

D gene: TRBD1
J gene: TRBJ1-6
V gene: TRBV4-3
CDR3 protein: ASSQGWTGGRGSPLH

D gene: TRBD1
J gene: TRBJ2-5
V gene: TRBV6-5
CDR3 protein: ASSQAGGRLWTQY

D gene: NA
J gene: TRBJ2-2
V gene: TRBV14
CDR3 protein: ASSQDLSWSGLTGELF

D gene: TRBD1
J gene: TRBJ1-6
V gene: TRBV28
CDR3 protein: ASRGDSLSSYNSPLH

D gene: NA
J gene: TRBJ1-2
V gene: TRBV28
CDR3 protein: ASSPQRGGWRGYT

D gene: TRBD1
J gene: TRBJ1-5
V gene: TRBV6-6
CDR3 protein: ASSYDRGGGNQPQH

D gene: TRBD1
J gene: TRBJ1-2
V gene: TRBV6-5
CDR3 protein: ASSYSRGFSFGYT

D gene: NA
J gene: TRBJ1-3
V gene: TRBV5-5
CDR3 protein: ASSLVRANTIY

D gene: NA
J gene: TRBJ1-1
V gene: TRBV6-5
CDR3 protein: ASSFTGWDTEAF

D gene: TRBD1
J gene: TRBJ1-6
V gene: TRBV6-6
CDR3 protein: ASKQGTAYNSPLH

D gene: TRBD1
J gene: TRBJ1-4
V gene: TRBV7-8
CDR3 protein: ASSLGLAGQGNEKLF

D gene: NA
J gene: TRBJ2-1
V gene: TRBV15
CDR3 protein: ATSRYGQGGNEQF

D gene: NA
J gene: TRBJ2-7
V gene: TRBV6-2/TRBV6-3
CDR3 protein: ASSSGGYEQY

D gene: NA
J gene: TRBJ1-2
V gene: TRBV7-9
CDR3 protein: ASSPAPRGIRSDGYT

D gene: TRBD2
J gene: TRBJ2-3
V gene: TRBV11-1
CDR3 protein: ASSLSTSGGVY

D gene: NA
J gene: TRBJ1-2
V gene: TRBV6-5
CDR3 protein: ASSYTGSYGYT

D gene: NA
J gene: TRBJ2-7
V gene: TRBV5-4
CDR3 protein: ASSLLSFSSYEQY

D gene: NA
J gene: TRBJ1-1
V gene: TRBV7-2
CDR3 protein: ASSLTGTEAF

D gene: TRBD1
J gene: TRBJ2-3
V gene: TRBV10-3
CDR3 protein: AISGTGGTTDTQY

D gene: NA
J gene: TRBJ1-5
V gene: TRBV5-8
CDR3 protein: ASSWHDTFSNQPQH

D gene: NA
J gene: TRBJ2-1
V gene: TRBV28
CDR3 protein: ASTWGTWGNEQF

D gene: NA
J gene: TRBJ2-3
V gene: TRBV6-2/TRBV6-3
CDR3 protein: ASSGRYGTDTQY

D gene: NA
J gene: TRBJ1-5
V gene: TRBV28
CDR3 protein: ASSLGSNQPQH

D gene: TRBD2
J gene: TRBJ2-7
V gene: TRBV4-3
CDR3 protein: ASSPSSGRAGEQY

D gene: TRBD1
J gene: TRBJ1-5
V gene: TRBV6-5
CDR3 protein: ASSLGQGRQPQH

D gene: NA
J gene: TRBJ1-2
V gene: TRBV7-2
CDR3 protein: ASSLVGRGGDGYT

D gene: TRBD2
J gene: TRBJ2-3
V gene: TRBV11-3
CDR3 protein: ASSPRLAGLDTQY

D gene: NA
J gene: TRBJ1-6
V gene: TRBV5-6
CDR3 protein: ASSSEGLSSYNSPLH

D gene: NA
J gene: TRBJ1-6
V gene: TRBV4-3
CDR3 protein: ASSQDPAGTFHNSPLH

D gene: TRBD2
J gene: TRBJ2-5
V gene: TRBV10-3
CDR3 protein: AISSGGLQETQY

D gene: NA
J gene: TRBJ1-1
V gene: TRBV19
CDR3 protein: ASSMGQTEAF

D gene: NA
J gene: TRBJ1-2
V gene: TRBV10-3
CDR3 protein: AISESSGNYGYT

D gene: TRBD2
J gene: TRBJ2-7
V gene: TRBV2
CDR3 protein: ASTIHPSGSYEQY

D gene: TRBD1
J gene: TRBJ2-3
V gene: TRBV5-1
CDR3 protein: ASSLVGQGSDTQY

D gene: TRBD2
J gene: TRBJ2-5
V gene: TRBV7-7
CDR3 protein: ASSPAGGAQETQY

D gene: NA
J gene: TRBJ1-6
V gene: TRBV4-1
CDR3 protein: ASSQDLGGPHSPLH

D gene: NA
J gene: TRBJ1-1
V gene: TRBV28
CDR3 protein: ASSLSGGRSTEAF

D gene: NA
J gene: TRBJ1-1
V gene: TRBV13
CDR3 protein: ASSLVRQNTEAF

D gene: TRBD1
J gene: TRBJ1-2
V gene: TRBV6-2/TRBV6-3
CDR3 protein: ASSSDRSSNYGYT

D gene: TRBD2
J gene: TRBJ2-7
V gene: TRBV11-3
CDR3 protein: ASTQLAGGSYEQY

D gene: NA
J gene: TRBJ1-6
V gene: TRBV7-3
CDR3 protein: ASSLIGGGSPLH

D gene: TRBD1
J gene: TRBJ2-7
V gene: TRBV20-1
CDR3 protein: SAGTAYEQY

D gene: TRBD1
J gene: TRBJ1-2
V gene: TRBV10-3
CDR3 protein: AITMGQGAGYGYT

D gene: NA
J gene: TRBJ1-1
V gene: TRBV27
CDR3 protein: ASRPSGGLAEAF

D gene: TRBD2
J gene: TRBJ2-1
V gene: TRBV7-9
CDR3 protein: ASSLAVLAGGPSYNEQF

D gene: NA
J gene: TRBJ1-3
V gene: TRBV6-5
CDR3 protein: ASSYKGAGNTIY

D gene: TRBD1
J gene: TRBJ2-1
V gene: TRBV4-3
CDR3 protein: ASSRTGQGPYNEQF

D gene: NA
J gene: TRBJ1-1
V gene: TRBV6-2/TRBV6-3
CDR3 protein: ASSYRQGQNTEAF

D gene: TRBD2
J gene: TRBJ2-7
V gene: TRBV5-4
CDR3 protein: ASSLGSGSSYEQY

D gene: TRBD2
J gene: TRBJ2-7
V gene: TRBV28
CDR3 protein: ASRELAGTYEQY

D gene: NA
J gene: TRBJ1-1
V gene: TRBV29-1
CDR3 protein: SVDLTGTEAF

D gene: TRBD1
J gene: TRBJ1-2
V gene: TRBV30
CDR3 protein: AWTPQGTLGYT